The rows below give T cell receptor beta chains drawn from one sample of a study of cytomegalovirus exposure and HLA in healthy donors. Libraries were prepared by immunoSEQ multiplex PCR; TCRdb keeps only in-frame clonotypes and omits some of them. The repertoire holds approximately 140,000 clones, with 60% to 85% as singletons. The material sequenced was PBMCs. Receptor source: a man aged 35 to 55 in good health and CMV-seropositive. Each CDR3 is given with its conserved first and last residue. Fields, in order: CDR3 length, J gene, V gene, CDR3 protein.

13 TRBJ1-4 TRBV2 CASNGGVREKLFF
15 TRBJ2-7 TRBV5-4 CASSLGGGSSYEQYF
14 TRBJ1-2 TRBV7-3 CASSLSGGDYGYTF
17 TRBJ2-3 TRBV4-3 CASSQAGLPASTDTQYF
14 TRBJ1-1 TRBV5-1 CASSSQGQGAEAFF
14 TRBJ2-5 TRBV29-1 CSAKAGGRSETQYF
16 TRBJ2-5 TRBV15 CATRYSDGGRKETQYF
14 TRBJ2-5 TRBV15 CATSRDGTEETQYF
13 TRBJ2-7 TRBV11-3 CASSLNRGTEQYF
14 TRBJ1-6 TRBV5-6 CASSSGQKNSPLHF
16 TRBJ2-1 TRBV9 CASSVDLTRNFDEQFF
14 TRBJ1-1 TRBV7-9 CASSDTGGRTEAFF
15 TRBJ1-2 TRBV2 CASSEGQGDLYGYTF
15 TRBJ2-2 TRBV27 CASSSKTSGTGELFF
15 TRBJ2-4 TRBV28 CASSLAGKTKNIQYF
14 TRBJ2-2 TRBV5-1 CASSRESNAGELFF
14 TRBJ1-2 TRBV19 CASRPPGPTGGYTF
15 TRBJ2-1 TRBV19 CASSYVLAGGDEQFF